A single T cell receptor (beta chain) is shown here with its context. The data belong to a study of Ad26.COV2.S vaccination and SARS-CoV-2 variants. The treatment here: around 19 received Ad26.COV2.S at low or high dose, single or two shots; roughly five received placebo; per-sample allocation not given. Repertoires come from day 63 after the first vaccine or placebo injection. The assay was immunoSEQ multiplex PCR, and TCRdb's table has in-frame clones only and misses some. Of roughly 510,000 clones in the sample, approximately 88% were seen once. V lost 4 bases, J lost 5 bases, and 11 bases lay in between. Germline CDR1 GTSNPN, CDR2 SVGIG (reference sequence). The CDR3 length is 12 residues.

The source of this sequence is a person aged 18-60 years who received the Ad26.COV2.S COVID-19 vaccine or a placebo. Sequenced here: peripheral blood, sampled in a trial of Ad26.COV2.S vaccine versus placebo. J is TRBJ1-1 and V is TRBV30; maybe TRBD1 (6 bases). The CDR3 is CAWIVGGTEAFF. CDR3 in DNA: TGTGCCTGGATAGTAGGGGGAACTGAAGCTTTCTTT. Filled out from reference TRBV30 and TRBJ1-1, the complete variable domain reads SQTIHQWPATLVQPVGSPLSLECTVEGTSNPNLYWYRQAAGRGLQLLFYSVGIGQISSEVPQNLSASRPQDRQFILSSKKLLLSDSGFYLCAWIVGGTEAFFGQGTRLTVV.